This is a list of T cell receptor beta chains from one sample in a study of T cells in Graves' hyperthyroidism and ophthalmopathy. TCRdb redid the calling of the multiplex PCR reads with MiXCR, one entry per CDR3 protein. The sample holds over 700,000 distinct CDR3 sequences, under 20% seen once. The specimen was blood. These receptors were obtained from a woman between 50 and 59 years old with Graves' hyperthyroidism that later progressed to Graves' ophthalmopathy. CDR3s include the opening cysteine and the closing phenylalanine or tryptophan. A D gene is named only where the DNA matches it firmly. Clone size is shown for a subset of rows, as once, few, many or a class of expanded clone.

j_call	d_call	v_call	clone_size	cdr3_aa	cdr3_nt
TRBJ2-1	TRBD2	TRBV19	.	CASSTLAGVQNEQFF	TGTGCCAGTAGTACCCTAGCGGGGGTACAGAATGAGCAGTTCTTC
TRBJ2-3	.	TRBV27	many	CASSLGRTDTQYF	TGTGCCAGCAGCCTGGGCCGCACAGATACGCAGTATTTT
TRBJ2-5	TRBD2	TRBV6-1	many	CASSIGLAGGIQETQYF	TGTGCCAGCTCTATCGGACTAGCGGGGGGGATACAAGAGACCCAGTACTTC
TRBJ1-2	.	TRBV5-1	.	CASNPRDTRETNYGYTF	TGCGCCAGCAACCCCCGGGACACCAGGGAGACTAACTATGGCTACACCTTC
TRBJ2-2	.	TRBV2	many	CASMLGVQAGELFF	TGTGCCAGCATGTTGGGGGTTCAGGCCGGGGAGCTGTTTTTT
TRBJ1-1	.	TRBV20-1	.	CSASDAFGTEAFF	TGCAGTGCTAGTGACGCATTTGGCACTGAAGCTTTCTTT
TRBJ2-1	TRBD2	TRBV5-1	.	CASSSGGVISYNEQFF	TGCGCCAGCAGCTCCGGGGGGGTGATCTCCTACAATGAGCAGTTCTTC
TRBJ2-1	TRBD2	TRBV29-1	few	CSVLAGGVYNEQFF	TGCAGCGTATTAGCGGGGGGGGTGTACAATGAGCAGTTCTTC
TRBJ2-2	.	TRBV3-1	many	CASSQVGGKDAGELFF	TGTGCCAGCAGCCAAGTGGGCGGAAAGGACGCCGGGGAGCTGTTTTTT
TRBJ2-5	.	TRBV5-1	.	CASSPDGGPEETQYF	TGCGCCAGCAGCCCGGACGGGGGGCCAGAAGAGACCCAGTACTTC
TRBJ1-1	.	TRBV6-1	many	CASSENSGYKAFF	TGTGCCAGCAGTGAAAACTCCGGGTATAAAGCTTTCTTT
TRBJ1-6	TRBD1	TRBV19	many	CASSTSEDRGTNSPLHF	TGTGCCAGTAGTACATCCGAAGACAGGGGAACTAATTCACCCCTCCACTTT
TRBJ1-2	.	TRBV4-2	.	CASSQVPGPGYGYTF	TGTGCCAGCAGCCAAGTACCGGGACCGGGCTATGGCTACACCTTC
TRBJ1-1	.	TRBV5-6	.	CASSFFSDEAFF	TGTGCCAGCAGCTTTTTCTCGGACGAAGCTTTCTTT
TRBJ1-1	TRBD1	TRBV19	.	CASSHRGPTEAFF	TGTGCCAGTAGTCACAGGGGGCCCACTGAAGCTTTCTTT
TRBJ1-5	TRBD1	TRBV20-1	.	CSARDHGQGRLPSNQPQHF	TGCAGTGCTAGAGATCACGGACAGGGGCGACTACCTAGCAATCAGCCCCAGCATTTT
TRBJ1-1	.	TRBV5-1	few	CASSLVDTRPNTEAFF	TGCGCCAGCAGCTTGGTGGACACTCGACCAAACACTGAAGCTTTCTTT
TRBJ1-5	.	TRBV6-9	.	CASSFTFGTVGDQPQHF	TGTGCCAGCAGTTTCACCTTCGGGACCGTCGGGGACCAGCCCCAGCATTTT
TRBJ1-2	.	TRBV9	.	CASSVAPNINYGYTF	TGTGCCAGCAGCGTAGCCCCCAACATTAACTATGGCTACACCTTC
TRBJ1-6	.	TRBV20-1	few	CSASRGAQGRVNSPLHF	TGCAGTGCTAGCCGCGGGGCGCAGGGTAGGGTTAATTCACCCCTCCACTTT
TRBJ2-1	TRBD2	TRBV5-6	.	CASSSPRLADYNEQFF	TGTGCCAGCAGCTCCCCGAGACTAGCAGATTACAATGAGCAGTTCTTC
TRBJ1-5	TRBD1	TRBV12-3/TRBV12-4	.	CASSQQGAGSNQPQHF	TGTGCCAGCAGTCAACAGGGGGCAGGGAGCAATCAGCCCCAGCATTTT
TRBJ1-1	TRBD1	TRBV10-2	few	CASSESDRGTEAFF	TGCGCCAGCAGTGAGTCGGACAGGGGGACTGAAGCTTTCTTT
TRBJ1-6	.	TRBV3-1	many	CASSQTTNSPLHF	TGTGCCAGCAGCCAAACGACTAATTCACCCCTCCACTTT
TRBJ1-4	.	TRBV7-6	.	CASSLLSEKLFF	TGTGCCAGCAGCTTATTGAGTGAAAAACTGTTTTTT
TRBJ1-1	.	TRBV29-1	few	CSVGHSNTEAFF	TGCAGCGTTGGACATTCGAACACTGAAGCTTTCTTT
TRBJ1-2	.	TRBV30	few	CAWSLNRDDGYTF	TGTGCCTGGAGCTTAAACAGGGATGATGGCTACACCTTC
TRBJ1-2	TRBD1	TRBV18	.	CASSPQGEDYGYTF	TGTGCCAGCTCACCCCAGGGGGAGGACTATGGCTACACCTTC
TRBJ1-1	.	TRBV7-9	many	CASSLAITDWENTEAFF	TGTGCCAGCAGCTTAGCCATCACCGATTGGGAGAACACTGAAGCTTTCTTT
TRBJ1-1	.	TRBV20-1	many	CSATTDPIEAFF	TGCAGTGCTACTACAGACCCCATTGAAGCTTTCTTT
TRBJ1-5	.	TRBV3-1	many	CASSQDTNQPQHF	TGTGCCAGCAGTCAGGACACCAATCAGCCCCAGCATTTT
TRBJ2-1	TRBD2	TRBV7-9	.	CASSLGGGKHEQFF	TGTGCCAGCAGCTTAGGGGGAGGGAAGCATGAGCAGTTCTTC
TRBJ1-2	.	TRBV10-2	many	CASSESERGDYGYTF	TGCGCCAGCAGTGAGTCGGAGAGAGGGGACTATGGCTACACCTTC
TRBJ2-7	TRBD1	TRBV13	.	CASSSGQLAPYEQYF	TGTGCCAGCAGCTCGGGACAGTTGGCGCCCTACGAGCAGTACTTC
TRBJ2-2	.	TRBV19	.	CATLRVSGELFF	TGTGCCACTCTCAGGGTTTCCGGGGAGCTGTTTTTT
TRBJ2-3	.	TRBV12-3/TRBV12-4	.	CASSPDIYGTDTQYF	TGTGCCAGCAGCCCGGACATTTACGGCACAGATACGCAGTATTTT
TRBJ2-2	.	TRBV30	.	CAWSATTGRLGGELFF	TGTGCCTGGAGTGCCACTACAGGGAGGTTAGGCGGGGAGCTGTTTTTT
TRBJ2-5	.	TRBV11-2	many	CASTTDRQETQYF	TGTGCCAGCACCACCGACAGACAAGAGACCCAGTACTTC
TRBJ2-2	TRBD1	TRBV3-1	few	CASSQTGIGELFF	TGTGCCAGCAGCCAGACAGGGATCGGGGAGCTGTTTTTT
TRBJ1-2	.	TRBV6-1	few	CASAAGTEPNYGYTF	TGTGCCAGCGCAGCCGGGACCGAACCTAACTATGGCTACACCTTC
TRBJ2-1	.	TRBV27	.	CASSSLAFLGNEQFF	TGTGCCAGCAGTTCCCTAGCGTTCCTAGGCAATGAGCAGTTCTTC
TRBJ2-7	.	TRBV28	.	CASTRGYPYEQYF	TGTGCCAGCACGAGGGGGTACCCTTACGAGCAGTACTTC
TRBJ2-4	TRBD2	TRBV29-1	.	CSATSGGKNIQYF	TGCAGTGCGACTAGCGGGGGGAAAAACATTCAGTACTTC
TRBJ2-3	TRBD2	TRBV6-1	.	CASSRAGENTDTQYF	TGTGCCAGCAGTAGAGCGGGGGAGAACACAGATACGCAGTATTTT
TRBJ2-1	TRBD2	TRBV3-1	many	CASSPYGLAGNKDNEQFF	TGTGCCAGCAGCCCCTACGGACTAGCGGGGAATAAGGACAATGAGCAGTTCTTC
TRBJ1-1	TRBD1	TRBV5-1	many	CASSLAKGQAVATEAFF	TGCGCCAGCAGCTTGGCCAAAGGACAGGCAGTGGCCACTGAAGCTTTCTTT
TRBJ2-2	TRBD1	TRBV12-3/TRBV12-4	few	CASSYIGGNTGELFF	TGTGCCAGCAGTTACATAGGGGGCAACACCGGGGAGCTGTTTTTT
TRBJ2-1	TRBD1	TRBV29-1	.	CSGGQGRDEQFF	TGCAGCGGGGGACAGGGGCGCGATGAGCAGTTCTTC
TRBJ1-5	.	TRBV2	many	CASRTDTGNNQPQHF	TGTGCCAGCAGGACCGACACAGGGAACAATCAGCCCCAGCATTTT
TRBJ2-1	TRBD2	TRBV5-4	many	CASSLRAGGPHNEQFF	TGTGCCAGCAGCTTGAGAGCGGGGGGGCCCCACAATGAGCAGTTCTTC
TRBJ2-5	TRBD1	TRBV20-1	many	CSPDRAETQYF	TGCAGTCCGGACAGGGCCGAGACCCAGTACTTC
TRBJ1-2	.	TRBV19	.	CASSMAGSRSGYTF	TGTGCCAGTAGTATGGCGGGCAGTAGATCTGGCTACACCTTC